The 15 T cell receptor beta chains below come from one sample, sequenced in a study of blood T cell repertoires in COVID-19. Clones were sequenced by immunoSEQ multiplex PCR, and TCRdb holds only the in-frame ones, with some missing. The repertoire holds about 180,000 clones, with approximately 88% as singletons. The specimen sequenced was PBMCs or T cells enriched from blood (not recorded which). The source is a woman aged 18-30 years who had recovered from COVID-19.

The rearrangement joins TRBV28 to TRBJ1-1; 7 nucleotides align to TRBD1. Germline V gene data show CDR1 as MDHEN and CDR2 as SYDVKM. Trimming at V came to 1 base and at J to 6 bases, leaving 8 bases not matched to a gene. CDR3 length equals 15 residues. CDR3 residues: CASSLSTGASAEAFF. The CDR3 nucleotides read TGTGCCAGCAGTTTATCCACAGGGGCATCGGCTGAAGCTTTCTTT.

The rearrangement links TRBV5-5 to TRBJ1-1; no clear D gene. The germline V and J ends were trimmed by 3 bases and 1 base, with 10 bases remaining between them. The CDR3 is 14 residues long. Germline V gives CDR1 SGHKS, CDR2 YYEKEE (reference sequence). DNA of the CDR3: TGTGCCAGCAGCTGGGCTGTCTCGAACACTGAAGCTTTCTTT. It translates to CASSWAVSNTEAFF.

In this sample, this clone turned up once. V gene TRBV10-1 combines with J gene TRBJ2-6; TRBD2 matches 8 bases. The ends lost 8 bases at V and 0 bases at J; junction bases unmatched: 9. Per the germline V gene, CDR1 is WNHNN and CDR2 is SYGVQD (reference sequence). CDR3 length: 17 amino acids. The chain's CDR3 is CASAPGGVLSGANVLTF. CDR3 nucleotide sequence: TGCGCCAGCGCCCCGGGGGGGGTTCTCTCTGGGGCCAACGTCCTGACTTTC.

This chain joins TRBV27 and TRBJ1-1; TRBD1 might be the D (6 bases). Trimming removed 9 bases at V and 4 bases at J, with 9 bases between. This CDR3 comprises 11 residues. Germline V gene data show CDR1 as MNHEY and CDR2 as SMNVEV (reference sequence). The CDR3 region is CASYRATEAFF. As DNA, the CDR3 is TGTGCCAGTTACAGGGCCACTGAAGCTTTCTTT.

This clone was detected only once. This chain connects TRBV4-2 to TRBJ2-2; D may be TRBD1 (5 bases). This CDR3 has 16 amino acids. Germline CDR1 and CDR2: LGHNA and YNFKEQ. Between the trimmed V and J ends, which lost 3 bases and 4 bases, there was a span of 15 bases. The CDR3 protein is CASSHHQRDSTGELFF. In DNA form, the CDR3 reads TGTGCCAGCAGCCACCACCAGCGCGACAGCACCGGGGAGCTGTTTTTT.

The table lists this clone with many counts. The J gene is TRBJ1-2, the V gene TRBV2; D gene uncertain. The length of the CDR3 is 15 residues. CDR1 is SNHLY, CDR2 FYNNEI, per germline. The germline V and J ends were trimmed by 6 bases and 0 bases, with 14 bases remaining between them. CDR3 bases: TGTGCCAGCAGAGCGGGCCGATACTCTAACTATGGCTACACCTTC. Protein product: CASRAGRYSNYGYTF. The full variable domain, in which reference TRBV2 and TRBJ1-2 provide the parts outside the CDR3, is EPEVTQTPSHQVTQMGQEVILRCVPISNHLYFYWYRQILGQKVEFLVSFYNNEISEKSEIFDDQFSVERPDGSNFTLKIRSTKLEDSAMYFCASRAGRYSNYGYTFGSGTRLTVV.

The chain uses TRBV3-1 (or the pseudogene TRBV3-2) and TRBJ1-1; the D gene is possibly TRBD1 (5 bases). The CDR3 has 16 residues. V lost 3 bases, J lost 2 bases, and 16 bases lay in between. Germline V lookup: CDR1 LGHDT, CDR2 YNNKEL (reference sequence). The CDR3 loop is CASSQADSPPNTEAFF. CDR3 sequence (DNA): TGTGCCAGCAGCCAGGCCGACAGTCCCCCCAACACTGAAGCTTTCTTT.

V is TRBV11-3 and J is TRBJ2-2, with D tentatively TRBD2 (5 bases). The V gene's germline CDR1 is SGHNT and CDR2 YENEEA. V lost 5 bases, J lost 7 bases, and 11 bases lay in between. CDR3 size: 13 residues. The CDR3 DNA reads TGTGCCAGCAGCCCGAGGGTCGGCGGGGAGCTGTTTTTT. Translated, it gives CASSPRVGGELFF.

The J gene is TRBJ2-7, the V gene TRBV28; 7 nucleotides align to TRBD1. CDR1 is MDHEN, CDR2 SYDVKM, per germline. The ends lost 5 bases at V and 4 bases at J; junction bases unmatched: 8. The CDR3 consists of 14 residues. The CDR3 DNA is TGTGCCAGCAGTCGGAACAGGGGTAGGTACGAGCAGTACTTC. Its protein product is CASSRNRGRYEQYF.

This chain links TRBV27 with TRBJ1-2; D ambiguous. The CDR3 loop spans 14 amino acids. Germline lookup yields CDR1 MNHEY and CDR2 SMNVEV (reference sequence). Trimming removed 5 bases at V and 6 bases at J, with 16 bases between. CDR3: CASSPYGGVDGYTF. CDR3 bases: TGTGCCAGCAGTCCCTACGGCGGGGTGGATGGCTACACCTTC.

This chain uses TRBV28 with TRBJ1-1; 8 nucleotides agree with TRBD1. The CDR3 has 18 residues. Trimming took 1 base from V and 4 from J; bases not matched to a gene: 14. Germline-derived CDR1 and CDR2 are MDHEN and SYDVKM. Here the CDR3 DNA reads TGTGCCAGCAGTTTATCTCCTAGGACAGGGCGAATCTTCACTGAAGCTTTCTTT. This gives the protein CASSLSPRTGRIFTEAFF.

This chain links TRBV15 with TRBJ2-7; D possibly corresponds to TRBD2 (5 bases). Trimming removed 0 bases at V and 2 bases at J, with 11 bases between. The CDR3 spans 15 residues. Per germline, CDR1 LNHNV and CDR2 YYDKDF (reference sequence). CDR3 DNA: TGTGCCACCAGCAGAGAGTTAGCTAGCCCCTACGAGCAGTACTTC. The encoded protein is CATSRELASPYEQYF.

The V and J genes are TRBV18 and TRBJ1-1, with a tentative D call TRBD1 (5 bases). Germline V gives CDR1 KGHSH, CDR2 LQKENI. Trimming shortened V by 4 bases and J by 2 bases, and 14 bases separated the two germline ends. This CDR3 comprises 15 residues. The CDR3 DNA sequence: TGTGCCAGCTCACTCTCTGGCAGGGTTAACACTGAAGCTTTCTTT. It yields the protein CASSLSGRVNTEAFF.

V usage is TRBV2 and J usage is TRBJ1-2, with 7 nucleotides matching TRBD1. The CDR3 has 13 amino acids. The germline V gene encodes CDR1 SNHLY and CDR2 FYNNEI. J gave up 5 bases and V 10 bases, and 10 bases lay outside the gene matches. The CDR3 coding sequence is TGTGCCAACCTTCCGACAGGGATGTATGGCTACACCTTC. Protein product: CANLPTGMYGYTF.

The rearrangement uses TRBV28 and TRBJ1-1; no reliable D call. Germline V CDR1 and CDR2: MDHEN, SYDVKM. The V gene lost 1 base and the J gene lost 11 bases, with 8 bases spanning the gap. This CDR3 is built from 11 residues. The CDR3 DNA sequence: TGTGCCAGCAGTTTATCGGGATCTGCTTTCTTT. Protein: CASSLSGSAFF.